Presented here are 29 T cell receptor beta chains from one specimen sequenced in a study of T cell changes during pregnancy in multiple sclerosis. Clones were sequenced by immunoSEQ multiplex PCR, and TCRdb holds only the in-frame ones, with some missing. The sample has about 70,000 clones, nearly 95% seen once; the top ten hold over 0.25%. The specimen comprised CD4+ T cells from peripheral blood mononuclear cells, sampled after pregnancy. The source of these receptors is a female donor with multiple sclerosis, enrolled in a pregnancy study.

The genes are TRBV27 and TRBJ2-3; tentative D call: TRBD1 (5 bases). This CDR3 spans 15 amino acids. The V end lost 6 bases, the J end lost 3 bases, and 16 bases lay between the germline ends. Germline V gene data show CDR1 as MNHEY and CDR2 as SMNVEV (reference sequence). CDR3 bases: TGTGCCAGCAGCCTCACAGGAATGGAAACAGATACGCAGTATTTT. Protein product: CASSLTGMETDTQYF.

The chain recombines TRBV7-2 with TRBJ1-5, with TRBD1 as a possible D gene (6 bases). The V gene's germline CDR1 is SGHTA and CDR2 FQGNSA. V shed 5 bases and J shed 6 bases, with 14 bases lying between them. CDR3 size: 14 residues. The CDR3: CASSHSTGIQPQHF. The CDR3 bases are TGTGCCAGCAGCCACTCTACAGGGATTCAGCCCCAGCATTTT.

The CDR3 nucleotides read TGTGCCAGCAGCTTAGAGACAGCCTATGGCTACACCTTC. Amino acid sequence: CASSLETAYGYTF. This chain uses TRBV7-9 with TRBJ1-2; D is possibly TRBD1 (5 bases). CDR1 and CDR2 from the germline V gene are SEHNR and FQNEAQ (reference sequence). Trimming shortened V by 1 base and J by 4 bases, and 7 bases separated the two germline ends. This CDR3 is built from 13 residues.

The chain joins TRBV5-6 to TRBJ1-2; 7 bases align to TRBD1. CDR3 size: 15 residues. CDR1 is SGHDT, CDR2 YYEEEE, per germline. V shed 4 bases, J shed 8 bases, and the junction held 14 bases outside the gene matches. CDR3 region: CASSMGDSREGGYTF. The CDR3 DNA reads TGTGCCAGCAGCATGGGGGACAGTCGGGAGGGCGGCTACACCTTC.

This sequence joins TRBV19 and TRBJ1-6, with 8 bases aligning to TRBD1. Germline V gene data show CDR1 as LNHDA and CDR2 as SQIVND (reference sequence). V was clipped by 5 bases and J by 0 bases; unmatched bases: 6. CDR3 size: 17 residues. CDR3 in amino acids: CASSARQGSSYNSPLHF. In DNA form, the CDR3 reads TGTGCCAGTAGTGCGCGACAGGGGAGCTCCTATAATTCACCCCTCCACTTT.

V and J are TRBV18 and TRBJ2-2; D might be TRBD2 (6 bases). V dropped 2 bases and J dropped 4 bases, with 11 bases sitting between them. CDR3 length: 15 residues. The germline CDR1 and CDR2 sequences are KGHSH and LQKENI. CDR3 nucleotide sequence: TGTGCCAGCTCACCAGAAGCGGGTATCACCGGGGAGCTGTTTTTT. Its translation is CASSPEAGITGELFF.

The chain employs TRBV30 and TRBJ1-2; TRBD1 aligns across 11 bases. There are 17 residues in the CDR3. V lost 2 bases to trimming and J lost 3 bases; unmatched junction nucleotides: 11. Looked up from germline, CDR1 is GTSNPN and CDR2 is SVGIG (reference sequence). In DNA form, the CDR3 reads TGTGCCTGGAGTCGTGGACAGGGGGCGACCCCAGACTATGGCTACACCTTC. Its translation is CAWSRGQGATPDYGYTF.

The chain joins TRBV4-1 to TRBJ2-1; tentative D call: TRBD1 (5 bases). The germline V gene encodes CDR1 MGHRA and CDR2 YSYEKL. This CDR3 has 21 residues. V was shortened by 0 bases and J by 1 base, with 25 bases between the two germline ends. Written as DNA, the CDR3 is TGCGCCAGCAGCCAAGAGGGGAACAGGAAAAAGAGCTACTGGTCCTACAATGAGCAGTTCTTC. This encodes CASSQEGNRKKSYWSYNEQFF.

At least ten counts were recorded for this clone. The chain has TRBV10-3 and TRBJ1-5; unclear D gene. Trimming removed 2 bases at V and 2 bases at J, with 10 bases between. Germline CDR1 is ENHRY and CDR2 is SYGVKD. This CDR3 spans 15 amino acids. CDR3 loop: CAISEVGGGNQPQHF. The DNA for the CDR3 is TGTGCCATCAGTGAGGTGGGTGGAGGCAATCAGCCCCAGCATTTT.

V gene TRBV14 combines with J gene TRBJ2-2; 9 positions match TRBD1. V trimming: 11 bases; J trimming: 4 bases; junction bases outside the gene matches: 8. From germline, CDR1 is SGHDN and CDR2 FVKESK. The CDR3 contains 14 residues. CDR3: CASQGALVTGELFF. The CDR3 nucleotides are TGTGCCTCACAGGGGGCGCTGGTCACCGGGGAGCTGTTTTTT.

This clone was recorded once. The chain is built from TRBV6-6 and TRBJ1-2; 8 bases are shared with TRBD1. CDR3 length: 15 amino acids. Germline V gene data show CDR1 as MNHNY and CDR2 as SVGAGI (reference sequence). The V gene end was trimmed by 7 bases and the J gene end by 5 bases; junction bases not matched to a gene: 12. The CDR3 DNA follows: TGTGCCAGCACTAACCGGGACAGGAATTTATATGGCTACACCTTC. Protein product: CASTNRDRNLYGYTF.

The chain is built from TRBV5-6 and TRBJ2-7; the D gene is possibly TRBD1 (5 bases). Per the germline V gene, CDR1 is SGHDT and CDR2 is YYEEEE. The CDR3 runs to 12 residues. Trimming left V 0 bases short and J 4 bases short, with 5 bases between. CDR3 nucleotide sequence: TGTGCCAGCAGCTTGGAGGGGTACGAGCAGTACTTC. The encoded protein is CASSLEGYEQYF.

This chain joins TRBV5-6 and TRBJ1-1, with TRBD1 matching 9 bases. Trimming took 2 bases from V and 1 from J; bases not matched to a gene: 6. The germline CDR1 and CDR2 sequences are SGHDT and YYEEEE. The CDR3 is 16 residues long. As DNA, the CDR3 is TGTGCCAGCAGCTTCAACAGGGGGCGGTGGAACACTGAAGCTTTCTTT. It encodes CASSFNRGRWNTEAFF.

V gene TRBV30 combines with J gene TRBJ1-2, with D tentatively TRBD1 (6 bases). This CDR3 is built from 12 residues. CDR1 and CDR2 from the germline V gene are GTSNPN and SVGIG (reference sequence). The V and J ends lost 2 bases and 7 bases respectively, with 11 bases between them. The CDR3 loop reads CAWSIQGGGYTF. DNA for the CDR3: TGTGCCTGGAGTATACAGGGTGGTGGCTACACCTTC. The complete variable domain, with remaining parts taken from reference TRBV30 and TRBJ1-2, reads SQTIHQWPATLVQPVGSPLSLECTVEGTSNPNLYWYRQAAGRGLQLLFYSVGIGQISSEVPQNLSASRPQDRQFILSSKKLLLSDSGFYLCAWSIQGGGYTFGSGTRLTVV.

This chain links TRBV5-4 with TRBJ2-1; perhaps TRBD1 as D (6 bases). Trimming took 4 bases from V and 0 from J, leaving 11 bases between them. CDR1 SGHNT and CDR2 YYREEE come from the germline V gene (reference sequence). The CDR3 consists of 15 residues. CDR3 nucleotide sequence: TGTGCCAGCAGCCCTGACAGGTACTCCTACAATGAGCAGTTCTTC. As protein: CASSPDRYSYNEQFF.

This sequence joins TRBV6-1 and TRBJ2-5, with 8 bases identical to TRBD1. Per germline, CDR1 MNHNS and CDR2 SASEGT. The trim removed 6 bases at V and 5 bases at J, leaving 8 bases unmatched. This CDR3 comprises 14 residues. The CDR3: CASSRQGSLETQYF. CDR3 DNA: TGTGCCAGCAGCCGACAGGGGTCTTTGGAGACCCAGTACTTC.

The rearrangement joins TRBV2 to TRBJ1-5, with a possible D match to TRBD1 (6 bases). The CDR3 length is 15 residues. The germline gives CDR1 SNHLY, CDR2 FYNNEI. The germline V and J ends were trimmed by 4 bases and 4 bases, with 14 bases remaining between them. The CDR3 spells CASSAETGPNQPQHF. As DNA, the CDR3 is TGTGCCAGCAGTGCGGAAACAGGGCCAAATCAGCCCCAGCATTTT.

This clone showed up just once. The chain has TRBV9 and TRBJ2-7; TRBD2 matches at 13 bases. J lost 6 bases, V lost 0 bases, and 6 bases had no gene match. This CDR3 is built from 16 residues. The germline gives CDR1 SGDLS, CDR2 YYNGEE. For the CDR3, the DNA is TGTGCCAGCAGCGTAGTAGGACTAGCGGGAGTCTCCGAGCAGTACTTC. Its translation: CASSVVGLAGVSEQYF. Complete variable domain (other parts from reference TRBV9 and TRBJ2-7): DSGVTQTPKHLITATGQRVTLRCSPRSGDLSVYWYQQSLDQGLQFLIQYYNGEERAKGNILERFSAQQFPDLHSELNLSSLELGDSALYFCASSVVGLAGVSEQYFGPGTRLTVT.

The V call is TRBV5-1, the J call TRBJ2-2, with 8 bases identical to TRBD2. Per the germline V gene, CDR1 is SGHRS and CDR2 is YFSETQ. The CDR3 has 16 residues. The junction had 9 bases not matched to a gene; V was cut back by 2 bases and J by 6 bases. The CDR3 is CASSFVPGRAPGELFF. In DNA, the CDR3 is TGCGCCAGCAGCTTCGTGCCCGGGAGGGCTCCCGGGGAGCTGTTTTTT.

This chain links TRBV5-4 with TRBJ2-3; D is perhaps TRBD2 (5 bases). The CDR3 covers 15 residues. The germline gives CDR1 SGHNT, CDR2 YYREEE (reference sequence). Deletions cut 0 bases from V and 0 bases from J, with 8 bases between. The CDR3 DNA sequence: TGTGCCAGCAGCTTGGGCGGGTCTAGCACAGATACGCAGTATTTT. This gives the protein CASSLGGSSTDTQYF.

The chain couples TRBV28 to TRBJ2-3; 8 bases are a match to TRBD1. The CDR3 totals 17 residues. With V trimmed by 5 bases and J by 5 bases, 15 bases remained unmatched. CDR1 and CDR2 from the germline V gene are MDHEN and SYDVKM. The CDR3 loop is CASSLPGGGRRQDTQYF. As DNA, the CDR3 is TGTGCCAGCAGTCTCCCAGGGGGCGGACGGCGGCAAGATACGCAGTATTTT.

The chain uses TRBV9 and TRBJ1-1; D is unresolved. The CDR3 is 13 amino acids. With 8 bases removed from V and 0 bases from J, the gap between germline ends came to 11 bases. Germline CDR1 and CDR2: SGDLS and YYNGEE. The CDR3 nucleotides are TGTGCCAGTGGCCCGTCCATGAACACTGAAGCTTTCTTT. Translating gives CASGPSMNTEAFF.

This clone was detected only once. The chain links TRBV2 to TRBJ2-7; 7 nucleotides line up with TRBD2. CDR1 and CDR2 (germline): SNHLY, FYNNEI. V lost 8 bases and J lost 2; bases outside the gene matches: 15. This CDR3 contains 16 residues. The CDR3 nucleotides are TGTGCCAGCGGAGAGCGCGGGACTATGTGGCCCTACGAGCAGTACTTC. This codes for CASGERGTMWPYEQYF.

The V and J genes are TRBV9 and TRBJ1-1, with 10 nucleotides matching TRBD1. Germline V gene lookup returns CDR1 SGDLS and CDR2 YYNGEE. V gave up 4 bases and J gave up 0 bases; unmatched junction bases: 6. The CDR3 has 16 residues. In nucleotides, the CDR3 is TGTGCCAGCAGCCCTCGACAGGGGGCTGTGAACACTGAAGCTTTCTTT. Translated, it gives CASSPRQGAVNTEAFF.

The gene calls are TRBV18 and TRBJ1-1, with D possibly matching TRBD1 (5 bases). This CDR3 has 12 amino acids. V was cut by 3 bases and J by 11 bases, with 13 bases left in between. CDR1 and CDR2 from the germline V gene are KGHSH and LQKENI. Here the CDR3 DNA reads TGTGCCAGCTCACCCGGGGAGGGGCAGGCTTTCTTT. As protein: CASSPGEGQAFF.

This chain's CDR3 is CASIGWRGVGTEAFF. In nucleotides, the CDR3 is TGTGCCAGCATAGGATGGCGCGGGGTTGGCACTGAAGCTTTCTTT. The V and J genes are TRBV2 and TRBJ1-1; D unresolved. The CDR3 runs to 15 residues. Germline V gives CDR1 SNHLY, CDR2 FYNNEI. V was shortened by 7 bases and J by 4 bases, with 19 bases between the two germline ends. Using reference TRBV2 and TRBJ1-1 for the parts outside the CDR3, the full variable domain is EPEVTQTPSHQVTQMGQEVILRCVPISNHLYFYWYRQILGQKVEFLVSFYNNEISEKSEIFDDQFSVERPDGSNFTLKIRSTKLEDSAMYFCASIGWRGVGTEAFFGQGTRLTVV.

The chain employs TRBV10-1 and TRBJ1-3; no firm D call. Germline V gene data show CDR1 as WNHNN and CDR2 as SYGVQD (reference sequence). V lost 3 bases, J lost 7 bases, and 10 bases lay in between. The CDR3 has 13 amino acids. The CDR3 is CASSDPSSNTIYF. The CDR3 DNA reads as TGCGCCAGCAGTGACCCCTCGTCTAACACCATATATTTT.

The chain carries TRBV6-1 and TRBJ1-1; 7 nucleotides align to TRBD1. The CDR3 has 14 residues. The trim removed 1 base at V and 1 base at J, leaving 0 bases unmatched. Germline V gene data show CDR1 as MNHNS and CDR2 as SASEGT. CDR3 residues: CASSEGTGNTEAFF. The DNA for the CDR3 is TGTGCCAGCAGTGAAGGGACAGGGAACACTGAAGCTTTCTTT.

The V gene is TRBV5-4, the J gene TRBJ1-2; D is undetermined. The CDR3 length is 13 residues. V lost 0 bases to trimming and J lost 2 bases, with 5 bases between them. Germline-derived CDR1 and CDR2 are SGHNT and YYREEE (reference sequence). The CDR3 reads CASSLVQNYGYTF. The DNA of the CDR3 is TGTGCCAGCAGCTTGGTACAGAACTATGGCTACACCTTC.